The clone carrying this TCR beta chain was counted at least ten times. The antigen remains undetermined. This specimen belongs to a study of identical twins. Notes on the study in general: In monozygotic twins, models underestimated the sharing of out-of-frame TCR alpha.

One entry per CDR3 protein results from TCRdb running MiXCR on the 5' RACE reads. This table holds roughly 710,000 distinct CDR3 sequences, roughly 6% found once. V shed 6 bases and J shed 2 bases, with 17 bases lying between them. This CDR3 comprises 15 residues. Germline assignment: CDR1 SGHRS and CDR2 YFSETQ. This clonotype was obtained from a man aged 18 to 29 in good health. Sequenced sample: naive T cells sorted from blood. The chain employs TRBV5-1 and TRBJ1-1; D may be TRBD1 (5 bases). In DNA, the CDR3 is TGCGCCAGCAAACCCCGAGGGGAAGCTAACACTGAAGCTTTCTTT. This codes for CASKPRGEANTEAFF.